The entry below gives a single TCR beta chain sequence along with its context. The table came from immunoSEQ multiplex PCR; TCRdb's copy has only in-frame clones and leaves some out. The table records a few hundred thousand clones, around 90% of them present only once. The CDR3 contains 15 residues. The ends lost 8 bases at V and 6 bases at J; junction bases unmatched: 13. Germline assignment: CDR1 ENHRY and CDR2 SYGVKD. This record belongs to a study of blood T cell repertoires in COVID-19. Overall study: The analysed material was cDNA or gDNA that came from T cells, B-cell-depleted T cells, or PBMCs.

This TCR was recovered from a woman aged 40-49 years who had recovered from COVID-19. The sample consisted of peripheral blood. V usage is TRBV10-3 and J usage is TRBJ2-1; TRBD2 matches 7 bases. The CDR3 loop reads CAISSSPGLSNEQFF. CDR3 coding DNA: TGTGCCATCTCTAGCTCTCCGGGACTAAGCAATGAGCAGTTCTTC.